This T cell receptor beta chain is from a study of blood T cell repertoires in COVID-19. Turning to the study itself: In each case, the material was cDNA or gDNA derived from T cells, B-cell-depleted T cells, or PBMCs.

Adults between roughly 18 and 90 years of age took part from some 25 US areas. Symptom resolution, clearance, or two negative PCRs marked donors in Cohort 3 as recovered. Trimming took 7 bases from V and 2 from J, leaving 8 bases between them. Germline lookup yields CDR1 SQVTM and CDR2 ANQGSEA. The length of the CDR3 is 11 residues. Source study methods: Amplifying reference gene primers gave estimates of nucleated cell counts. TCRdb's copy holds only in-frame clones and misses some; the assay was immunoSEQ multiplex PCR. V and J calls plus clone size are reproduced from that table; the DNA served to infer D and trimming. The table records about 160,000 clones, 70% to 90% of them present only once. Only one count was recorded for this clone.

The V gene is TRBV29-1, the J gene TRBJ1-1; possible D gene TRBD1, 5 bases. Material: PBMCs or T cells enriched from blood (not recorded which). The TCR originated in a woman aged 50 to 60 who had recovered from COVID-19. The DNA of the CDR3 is TGCAGCGCCGGACATAACACTGAAGCTTTCTTT. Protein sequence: CSAGHNTEAFF.